Each of the 23 T cell receptor beta chains below was sequenced from the same sample in a study of beta chain features in type 1 diabetes. cDNA synthesis used the whole RNA isolate, giving expressed TCRB sequences. Libraries were prepared by immunoSEQ multiplex PCR; TCRdb keeps only in-frame clonotypes and omits some of them. The table has under 250,000 clones, over 11% seen once. Antigens of these TCRs are unknown. Study conclusions and caveats: TCRB CDR3s from Type 1 diabetes patients were moderately but significantly shorter in all four CD4+ subsets.

Sequencing was done on a sample of naive CD4+ T cells from blood. The receptors stem from a man aged 25-40 years with type 1 diabetes.

This clone was recorded a few times. This chain connects TRBV11-2 to TRBJ2-1; 8 bases are a match to TRBD2. Germline values: CDR1 SGHAT, CDR2 FQNNGV. Losses at the gene ends were 1 base for V and 9 bases for J; bases not matched to a gene: 8. This CDR3 contains 15 residues. The CDR3 here is CASSLASGSQVEQFF. CDR3 sequence (DNA): TGTGCCAGCAGCTTAGCCAGCGGGAGTCAGGTTGAGCAGTTCTTC.

This clone was observed a few times. This chain connects TRBV13 to TRBJ1-1, with D perhaps matching TRBD1 (6 bases). The CDR3 consists of 17 residues. V was shortened by 0 bases and J by 2 bases, with 16 bases between the two germline ends. The germline gives CDR1 PRHDT, CDR2 FYEKMQ (reference sequence). The CDR3 DNA is TGTGCCAGCAGCTTAGGAGGATTTGGGGGGGCTAACACTGAAGCTTTCTTT. Translating it yields CASSLGGFGGANTEAFF.

The gene calls are TRBV19 and TRBJ2-3; 12 nucleotides line up with TRBD2. Trimming removed 4 bases from V and 4 bases from J; junction bases left unmatched: 3. Germline CDR1 and CDR2: LNHDA and SQIVND (reference sequence). The CDR3 contains 15 residues. The CDR3 DNA follows: TGTGCCAGTAGTACTAGCGGGGGGGCCCCAGATACGCAGTATTTT. Protein: CASSTSGGAPDTQYF. Full variable domain (missing parts from reference TRBV19 and TRBJ2-3): DGGITQSPKYLFRKEGQNVTLSCEQNLNHDAMYWYRQDPGQGLRLIYYSQIVNDFQKGDIAEGYSVSREKKESFPLTVTSAQKNPTAFYLCASSTSGGAPDTQYFGPGTRLTVL.

The chain combines TRBV2 with TRBJ2-1; 10 nucleotides match TRBD2. V shed 7 bases and J 9 bases; nucleotides not matched to a gene: 12. In germline, CDR1 is SNHLY, CDR2 FYNNEI. The CDR3 loop spans 15 amino acids. For the CDR3, the DNA is TGTGCCAGCATCCCCCCGCCAGCGGGAGGGAGTGAGCAGTTCTTC. Translation: CASIPPPAGGSEQFF.

This chain connects TRBV19 to TRBJ1-2; no firm D call. Trimming shortened V by 4 bases and J by 0 bases, and 9 bases separated the two germline ends. This CDR3 comprises 14 residues. Germline V gene lookup returns CDR1 LNHDA and CDR2 SQIVND (reference sequence). The CDR3 spells CASSTSGTNYGYTF. The CDR3 bases are TGTGCCAGTAGTACCTCAGGAACTAACTATGGCTACACCTTC.

The chain recombines TRBV5-1 with TRBJ1-6; no firm D call. Germline CDR1 and CDR2: SGHRS and YFSETQ. This CDR3 region has 13 residues. Trimming took 4 bases from V and 7 from J, leaving 9 bases between them. The CDR3 DNA is TGCGCCAGCAGCGATACACCAAATTCACCCCTCCACTTT. It codes for CASSDTPNSPLHF.

The genes are TRBV5-1 and TRBJ2-5, with TRBD2 matching over 8 bases. The germline V gene encodes CDR1 SGHRS and CDR2 YFSETQ. CDR3 size: 17 residues. Germline trimming cut 0 bases from V and 4 bases from J; bases unmatched to any gene: 11. DNA for the CDR3: TGCGCCAGCAGCTTGGGTGCTAGCGGGCGAGAGGGAGAGACCCAGTACTTC. It codes for CASSLGASGREGETQYF.

This clone occurred a few times. J is TRBJ1-1 and V is TRBV30, with D unclear. Between the trimmed V and J ends, which lost 4 bases and 0 bases, there was a span of 9 bases. From germline, CDR1 is GTSNPN and CDR2 SVGIG (reference sequence). CDR3 length: 13 residues. CDR3 protein: CAWTPGLNTEAFF. In nucleotides, the CDR3 is TGTGCCTGGACGCCCGGGTTGAACACTGAAGCTTTCTTT.

This clone was observed a single time. The rearrangement uses TRBV18 and TRBJ2-5; no clear D gene. V was shortened by 6 bases and J by 3 bases, with 2 bases between the two germline ends. The V gene's germline CDR1 is KGHSH and CDR2 LQKENI. The CDR3 consists of 10 residues. CDR3 region: CASSEETQYF. CDR3 coding DNA: TGTGCCAGCTCCGAAGAGACCCAGTACTTC.

This clone occurred a few times. J is TRBJ2-1 and V is TRBV18; TRBD2 agrees at 9 bases. The CDR3 consists of 16 residues. The germline V gene has CDR1 KGHSH and CDR2 LQKENI. V lost 2 bases to trimming and J lost 2 bases; unmatched junction nucleotides: 4. DNA for the CDR3: TGTGCCAGCTCACCATCGGCGGGAGGGCCCTACAATGAGCAGTTCTTC. It translates to CASSPSAGGPYNEQFF.

The V call is TRBV7-9, the J call TRBJ2-5, with D maybe TRBD2 (6 bases). Germline V gives CDR1 SEHNR, CDR2 FQNEAQ (reference sequence). V gave up 6 bases and J gave up 3 bases, with 11 bases separating them. This CDR3 contains 13 residues. The CDR3 DNA reads as TGTGCCAGCAGGTGGGGGGAAAAAGAGACCCAGTACTTC. This codes for CASRWGEKETQYF.

The rearrangement joins TRBV5-1 to TRBJ2-3; 9 bases are a match to TRBD2. The CDR3 is made up of 16 amino acids. Germline V gives CDR1 SGHRS, CDR2 YFSETQ. The trim removed 5 bases at V and 6 bases at J, leaving 13 bases unmatched. The CDR3 protein is CASRIGTSRNFDTQYF. In DNA form, the CDR3 reads TGCGCCAGCAGGATTGGGACTAGCAGGAACTTTGATACGCAGTATTTT.

This clone was counted only a few times. The same CDR3 is also encoded by other DNA sequences in this sample. The V and J genes are TRBV18 and TRBJ2-7, with TRBD1 matching 9 bases. V gave up 2 bases and J gave up 7 bases; unmatched junction bases: 3. This CDR3 contains 13 residues. In germline, CDR1 is KGHSH, CDR2 LQKENI. This CDR3 is CASSPTGGWEQYF. For the CDR3, the DNA is TGTGCCAGCTCACCAACAGGGGGCTGGGAGCAGTACTTC.

There are a few counts of this clone. The genes are TRBV25-1 and TRBJ2-7; 9 bases are shared with TRBD2. J gave up 6 bases and V 6 bases, and 9 bases lay outside the gene matches. The V gene's germline CDR1 is MGHDK and CDR2 SYGVNS. This CDR3 spans 14 amino acids. The CDR3 sequence: CASRLAGARGEQYF. The CDR3 nucleotides are TGTGCCAGCAGGTTAGCGGGAGCACGGGGCGAGCAGTACTTC.

The chain combines TRBV30 with TRBJ2-1, with TRBD2 matching over 7 bases. This CDR3 is built from 14 residues. Germline values: CDR1 GTSNPN, CDR2 SVGIG (reference sequence). V shed 2 bases, J shed 2 bases, and the junction held 3 bases outside the gene matches. The CDR3 loop is CAWSRAGAYNEQFF. In DNA, the CDR3 is TGTGCCTGGAGTCGGGCGGGGGCCTACAATGAGCAGTTCTTC.

The sample holds a few counts of this clone. The genes are TRBV12-5 and TRBJ1-1; perhaps TRBD1 as D (5 bases). Per germline, CDR1 LGHNT and CDR2 FRNRAP. There are 14 residues in the CDR3. V dropped 2 bases and J dropped 7 bases, with 14 bases sitting between them. The CDR3 reads CASGLFRERNEAFF. The CDR3 DNA reads as TGTGCTAGTGGTTTGTTCAGGGAAAGGAATGAAGCTTTCTTT.

Worth noting for this clone: In the same sample, other DNA sequences code for this CDR3. The chain uses TRBV29-1 and TRBJ1-1; TRBD1 aligns across 7 bases. V shed 7 bases and J 1 base; nucleotides not matched to a gene: 3. CDR3 size: 12 residues. CDR1 SQVTM and CDR2 ANQGSEA come from the germline V gene. CDR3 residues: CSGGTANTEAFF. The CDR3 nucleotides read TGCAGCGGGGGGACAGCGAACACTGAAGCTTTCTTT.

A few counts support this clone. V and J are TRBV15 and TRBJ2-5, with 13 bases identical to TRBD2. This CDR3 has 18 amino acids. Per the germline V gene, CDR1 is LNHNV and CDR2 is YYDKDF (reference sequence). Trimming at V came to 3 bases and at J to 5 bases, leaving 12 bases not matched to a gene. The CDR3 loop is CATSRGPSGTSGDETQYF. The CDR3 coding sequence is TGTGCCACCAGCAGGGGACCCTCCGGGACTAGCGGGGATGAGACCCAGTACTTC.

This chain connects TRBV7-9 to TRBJ2-7, with TRBD2 matching 10 bases. The ends lost 4 bases at V and 2 bases at J; junction bases unmatched: 2. The length of the CDR3 is 14 residues. Germline CDR1 and CDR2: SEHNR and FQNEAQ (reference sequence). CDR3 residues: CASSSTSGAYEQYF. The CDR3 DNA is TGTGCCAGCAGCTCAACTAGCGGGGCCTACGAGCAGTACTTC.

This clone has a handful of counts. One end of the junction varies from germline; a read error may be responsible. This chain links TRBV18 with TRBJ1-1, with D hard to call. This CDR3 has 13 amino acids. Germline V gene lookup returns CDR1 KGHSH and CDR2 LQKENI. CDR3 residues: CASSSPSQTEAFF. CDR3 DNA: TGTGCCAGCTCATCACCTAGCCAGACTGAAGCTTTCTTT.

CDR3 sequence: CAWSRWKGQSYEQYF. The DNA of the CDR3 is TGTGCCTGGAGTCGCTGGAAGGGGCAGTCCTACGAGCAGTACTTC. This sequence joins TRBV30 and TRBJ2-7; TRBD1 might be the D (5 bases). CDR3 size: 15 residues. Germline lookup yields CDR1 GTSNPN and CDR2 SVGIG (reference sequence). Trimming took 2 bases from V and 1 from J, leaving 15 bases between them.

This clone turned up a few times. One end of the junction fails to match germline, which may point to a read error. The chain joins TRBV30 to TRBJ1-4, with a tentative D call TRBD1 (6 bases). The CDR3 is 13 residues long. CDR1 GTSNPN and CDR2 SVGIG come from the germline V gene (reference sequence). The CDR3 nucleotides are TGTGCCTGGAGTCCAGGGGCTAACGAAAAACTGTTTTTT. Protein product: CAWSPGANEKLFF.

This clone was seen a few times. This chain joins TRBV2 and TRBJ1-5; perhaps TRBD1 as D (6 bases). The V and J ends lost 7 bases and 3 bases respectively, with 13 bases between them. Germline-derived CDR1 and CDR2 are SNHLY and FYNNEI. The CDR3 runs 14 residues. The CDR3 here is CASTKDSNNQPQHF. The DNA for the CDR3 is TGTGCCAGCACTAAGGACAGCAACAATCAGCCCCAGCATTTT. Combining the CDR3 with reference TRBV2 and TRBJ1-5 gives the whole variable domain EPEVTQTPSHQVTQMGQEVILRCVPISNHLYFYWYRQILGQKVEFLVSFYNNEISEKSEIFDDQFSVERPDGSNFTLKIRSTKLEDSAMYFCASTKDSNNQPQHFGDGTRLSIL.